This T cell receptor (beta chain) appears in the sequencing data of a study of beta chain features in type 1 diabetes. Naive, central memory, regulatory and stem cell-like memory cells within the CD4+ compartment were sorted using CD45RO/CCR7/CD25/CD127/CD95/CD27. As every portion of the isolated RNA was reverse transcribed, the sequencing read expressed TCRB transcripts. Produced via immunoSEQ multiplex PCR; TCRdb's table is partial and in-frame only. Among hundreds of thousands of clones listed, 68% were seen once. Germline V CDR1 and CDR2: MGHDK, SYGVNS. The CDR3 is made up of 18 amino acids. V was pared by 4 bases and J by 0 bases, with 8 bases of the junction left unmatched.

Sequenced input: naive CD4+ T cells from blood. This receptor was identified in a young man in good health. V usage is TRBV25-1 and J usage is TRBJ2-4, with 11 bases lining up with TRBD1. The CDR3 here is CASSVRTGGEGAKNIQYF. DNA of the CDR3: TGTGCCAGCAGTGTTAGGACAGGGGGCGAAGGAGCCAAAAACATTCAGTACTTC.